The clone carrying this T cell receptor (beta chain) was detected ten times or more. The source of the sample is a study of human T cells and chemical hapten exposure. TCRdb reprocessed the RACE reads via MiXCR and lists one record per CDR3 protein. The sample lists over 100,000 distinct CDR3 sequences; roughly 9.5% were seen once. Losses at the gene ends were 5 bases for V and 6 bases for J; bases not matched to a gene: 9. CDR3 length: 15 amino acids. The germline gives CDR1 MNHEY, CDR2 SVGAGI. Time point here: healthy volunteer bleed at 2 weeks. The authors' total RNA extraction used unfractionated whole blood.

The sequence was collected from a male donor in good health. Some clones in this sample may be carry-over from other donors' samples. Sequences were obtained from whole blood. The chain uses TRBV6-5 and TRBJ2-1; 8 bases are a match to TRBD2. The CDR3 bases are TGTGCCAGCAGTCAACAAACTAGCGGAGGCAATGAGCAGTTCTTC. It translates to CASSQQTSGGNEQFF.